This is a list of T cell receptor beta chains from one sample in a study of cytomegalovirus exposure and HLA in healthy donors. Method: immunoSEQ multiplex PCR; TCRdb's copy keeps in-frame clones and lacks some. The sample has about 140,000 clones, approximately 84% seen once; the top ten hold roughly 9.9%. The sample comprised PBMCs. The receptors were gathered from an older woman in good health and CMV-seropositive. Each CDR3 is given with its conserved first and last residue. The D gene is left open where the match is weak. Clone size is stated in some rows and not others, as once, few, many or a class when expanded.

J gene | V gene | D gene | clone size | CDR3 DNA | CDR3 protein
TRBJ1-1 | TRBV5-1 | NA | NA | TGCGCCAGCAGCTTGGGGGGACTACAGGGTCGAACTATGAACACTGAAGCTTTCTTT | CASSLGGLQGRTMNTEAFF
TRBJ1-4 | TRBV27 | NA | NA | TGTGCCAGCAGTTTAGAAGGGGCGCATGAAAAACTGTTTTTT | CASSLEGAHEKLFF
TRBJ2-3 | TRBV2 | NA | NA | TGTGCCAGCACGATAGGAGAGACAGATACGCAGTATTTT | CASTIGETDTQYF
TRBJ1-2 | TRBV15 | TRBD1 | NA | TGTGCCACCAGCACCCTGACAGGGAACTATGGCTACACCTTC | CATSTLTGNYGYTF
TRBJ2-2 | TRBV19 | NA | once | TGTGCCAGTAAAAGAGGGTCGAACACCGGGGAGCTGTTTTTT | CASKRGSNTGELFF
TRBJ1-1 | TRBV4-2 | TRBD1 | NA | TGTGCCAGCAAAGACAGGGGCCCTCAGAACACTGAAGCTTTCTTT | CASKDRGPQNTEAFF
TRBJ2-5 | TRBV2 | TRBD1 | NA | TGTGCCAGCAGTGCTGACCGGGGACAGCAAGAGACCCAGTACTTC | CASSADRGQQETQYF
TRBJ2-6 | TRBV27 | TRBD1 | NA | TGTGCCAGCACCTTGACAGGGGTAGGCTCTGGGGCCAACGTCCTGACTTTC | CASTLTGVGSGANVLTF
TRBJ1-1 | TRBV5-1 | NA | NA | TGCGCCAGCAGCTTGGCCCAAGGAACGGGTAACACTGAAGCTTTCTTT | CASSLAQGTGNTEAFF
TRBJ1-5 | TRBV28 | NA | NA | TGTGCCAGCAGGGGTACAACAGGGTTTCAGCCCCAGCATTTT | CASRGTTGFQPQHF
TRBJ2-7 | TRBV2 | TRBD2 | NA | TGTGCCAGCAGTGTTGATTCGGGGGGGACCTACGAGCAGTACTTC | CASSVDSGGTYEQYF
TRBJ1-2 | TRBV7-2 | NA | NA | TGTGCCAGCAGCTTAATTATGGGGGACACCTATGGCTACACCTTC | CASSLIMGDTYGYTF
TRBJ2-5 | TRBV28 | TRBD2 | NA | TGTGCCAGCAGTTTTCTGGCGGGAGGGCCGGAAGAGACCCAGTACTTC | CASSFLAGGPEETQYF
TRBJ1-1 | TRBV19 | NA | few | TGTGCCAGTAGGTCTCTGAGACCGACTGGCGCTGAAGCTTTCTTT | CASRSLRPTGAEAFF
TRBJ2-3 | TRBV27 | NA | once | TGTGCCAGCAGTCTCATTGGACACAGCACAGATACGCAGTATTTT | CASSLIGHSTDTQYF
TRBJ2-7 | TRBV5-1 | TRBD2 | NA | TGCGCCAGCAGGAGGACTAGCGGTTCCCTCTCCTACGAGCAGTACTTC | CASRRTSGSLSYEQYF
TRBJ1-3 | TRBV6-1 | NA | NA | TGTGCCAGCAGTGAAGACAGGAACTCTGGAAACACCATATATTTT | CASSEDRNSGNTIYF